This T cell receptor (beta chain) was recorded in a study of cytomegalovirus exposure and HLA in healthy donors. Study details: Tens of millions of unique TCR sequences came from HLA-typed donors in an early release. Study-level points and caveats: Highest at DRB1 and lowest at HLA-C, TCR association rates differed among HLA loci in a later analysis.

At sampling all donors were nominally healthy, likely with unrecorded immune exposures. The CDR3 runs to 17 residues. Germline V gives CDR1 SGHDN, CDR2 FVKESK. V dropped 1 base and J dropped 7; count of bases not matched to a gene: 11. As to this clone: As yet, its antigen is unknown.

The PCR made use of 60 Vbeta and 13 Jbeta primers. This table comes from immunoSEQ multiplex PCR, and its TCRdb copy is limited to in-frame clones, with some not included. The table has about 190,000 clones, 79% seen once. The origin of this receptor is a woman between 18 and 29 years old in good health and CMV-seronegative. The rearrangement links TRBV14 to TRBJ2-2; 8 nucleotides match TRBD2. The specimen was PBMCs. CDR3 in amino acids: CASSQAVLGLVGGELFF. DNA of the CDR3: TGTGCCAGCAGCCAAGCAGTTCTGGGACTAGTTGGCGGGGAGCTGTTTTTT.